The 25 T cell receptor beta chains listed next were all sequenced from one sample in a study of T cell repertoires in aging, cancer and after chemotherapy. Peripheral blood genomic DNA, not sorted cells or RNA, was the template. Multiplex touch-down PCR with TRB-A/B primers amplified rearranged V-D-J TRB sequences. MiXCR, applied by TCRdb to the multiplex PCR reads, yields one record per CDR3 protein. The table includes some 2,500 distinct CDR3 sequences, roughly 23% detected once. The sequenced material came from blood. The receptors shown here come from a human donor in good health.

The rearrangement links TRBV12-3 or TRBV12-4 to TRBJ2-1; 7 bases align to TRBD1. Trimming took 6 bases from V and 0 from J; bases not matched to a gene: 5. CDR3 size: 15 residues. The CDR3 is CASSLRQGSYNEQFF. In nucleotides, the CDR3 is TGTGCCAGCAGCCTTAGACAGGGCTCCTACAATGAGCAGTTCTTC.

By share, this clonotype ranks as large. J is TRBJ2-3 and V is TRBV29-1; D uncertain. This CDR3 spans 12 amino acids. Trimming cost V 5 bases and J 2 bases, with 8 bases left between them. Germline CDR1 and CDR2: SQVTM and ANQGSEA. The CDR3 reads CSVRPATDTQYF. The CDR3 DNA follows: TGCAGCGTTAGACCTGCCACAGATACGCAGTATTTT.

This rearrangement joins TRBV4-2 to TRBJ2-1; 9 bases line up with TRBD2. Germline V gene lookup returns CDR1 LGHNA and CDR2 YNFKEQ. V was clipped by 0 bases and J by 8 bases; unmatched bases: 11. The CDR3 is 17 residues long. The CDR3 DNA reads TGTGCCAGCAGCCAAGATAGCGGGGGCCCTCGCACGGATGAGCAGTTCTTC. This translates into CASSQDSGGPRTDEQFF.

Relative to its sample, this clonotype is medium-sized. The genes are TRBV5-4 and TRBJ2-1; possibly TRBD2 for D (6 bases). The V and J ends lost 10 bases and 0 bases respectively, with 17 bases between them. The CDR3 totals 15 residues. Germline loops: CDR1 SGHNT, CDR2 YYREEE (reference sequence). The CDR3 loop reads CAFELGTPSYNEQFF. CDR3 in DNA: TGTGCCTTCGAGCTCGGGACTCCCTCCTACAATGAGCAGTTCTTC.

This clonotype counts as large. The J gene is TRBJ2-6, the V gene TRBV6-5; 7 positions match TRBD1. The CDR3 has 17 residues. J gave up 0 bases and V 5 bases, and 7 bases lay outside the gene matches. Germline loops: CDR1 MNHEY, CDR2 SVGAGI. The CDR3 sequence is CASSTTGLGSGANVLTF. The CDR3 DNA follows: TGTGCCAGCAGTACGACAGGGTTGGGCTCTGGGGCCAACGTCCTGACTTTC.

In its sample, this clonotype is large. The chain recombines TRBV29-1 with TRBJ1-2; no clear D gene. With 4 bases removed from V and 0 bases from J, the gap between germline ends came to 6 bases. The CDR3 consists of 12 residues. The germline CDR1 and CDR2 sequences are SQVTM and ANQGSEA. CDR3 nucleotide sequence: TGCAGCGTTGTGGAACCTAACTATGGCTACACCTTC. Translating it yields CSVVEPNYGYTF.

The rearrangement joins TRBV5-6 to TRBJ2-7; 9 nucleotides match TRBD1. The ends lost 4 bases at V and 4 bases at J; junction bases unmatched: 9. Per germline, CDR1 SGHDT and CDR2 YYEEEE. The CDR3 is 15 amino acids. This CDR3 is CASSVAGTGPYEQYF. CDR3 DNA sequence: TGTGCCAGCAGCGTAGCAGGGACAGGGCCGTACGAGCAGTACTTC.

The rearrangement uses TRBV25-1 and TRBJ2-3; 9 bases match TRBD1. In germline, CDR1 is MGHDK, CDR2 SYGVNS. With 2 bases clipped from V and 5 bases from J, the junction kept 5 bases outside the gene matches. The CDR3 covers 15 residues. CDR3 region: CASSEGDRVVDTQYF. The CDR3 bases are TGTGCCAGCAGTGAAGGGGACAGGGTGGTAGATACGCAGTATTTT.

This clonotype is classed as large. The chain has TRBV6-5 and TRBJ2-7; D may be TRBD1 (5 bases). The CDR3 length is 14 residues. Germline V gene lookup returns CDR1 MNHEY and CDR2 SVGAGI. V dropped 6 bases and J dropped 2 bases, with 14 bases sitting between them. The DNA of the CDR3 is TGTGCCAGCAGCCCAGACAGACGGACCTACGAGCAGTACTTC. Translating it yields CASSPDRRTYEQYF.

This clonotype is categorized as medium-sized. The CDR3 region is CASSYSNSGGYTDTQYF. The CDR3 DNA is TGTGCCAGCAGTTACTCGAATAGCGGGGGTTACACAGATACGCAGTATTTT. The chain links TRBV6-5 to TRBJ2-3; TRBD2 matches 9 bases. J gave up 2 bases and V 0 bases, and 6 bases lay outside the gene matches. Germline CDR1 MNHEY, CDR2 SVGAGI. CDR3 size: 17 residues.

Here the CDR3 DNA reads TGTGCCAGCAGTCGAGCCGGGGCCAACGTCCTGACTTTC. Translation gives CASSRAGANVLTF. The chain joins TRBV28 to TRBJ2-6; D is ambiguous. The germline V gene encodes CDR1 MDHEN and CDR2 SYDVKM. This CDR3 region has 13 residues. Trimming took off 5 bases at V and 4 bases at J, with 6 bases between the two ends.

This clonotype was seen a single time. A much bigger clone sits one base away, suggesting this may be a read error. The V and J genes are TRBV6-2 or TRBV6-3 and TRBJ2-2; the D gene could be TRBD1 or TRBD2 (5 bases each). The CDR3 runs to 14 residues. V dropped 6 bases and J dropped 7 bases, with 15 bases sitting between them. The germline CDR1 and CDR2 sequences are MNHEY and SVGEGT. The CDR3 DNA reads as TGTGCCAGCAGGTCGGGACGGATATTCGGGGAGCTGTTTTTT. It specifies CASRSGRIFGELFF.

This clonotype has more than one count but fewer than ten. The chain uses TRBV12-3 or TRBV12-4 and TRBJ1-2, with D perhaps TRBD1 (6 bases). Trimming removed 1 base at V and 7 bases at J, with 13 bases between. This CDR3 comprises 14 residues. The CDR3 nucleotides read TGTGCCAGCAGTTTAGTGGGGGCGCTCGGTGGCTACACCTTC. It is translated as CASSLVGALGGYTF.

V gene TRBV7-9 combines with J gene TRBJ1-2; TRBD1 matches at 10 bases. Germline-derived CDR1 and CDR2 are SEHNR and FQNEAQ (reference sequence). CDR3 length: 14 amino acids. The junction had 4 bases not matched to a gene; V was cut back by 2 bases and J by 7 bases. The CDR3 nucleotides are TGTGCCAGCAGCTTACGACAGGGGGCGAGTGGCTACACCTTC. As protein: CASSLRQGASGYTF. The entire variable domain, with the rest obtained from reference TRBV7-9 and TRBJ1-2, is as follows: DTGVSQNPRHKITKRGQNVTFRCDPISEHNRLYWYRQTLGQGPEFLTYFQNEAQLEKSRLLSDRFSAERPKGSFSTLEIQRTEQGDSAMYLCASSLRQGASGYTFGSGTRLTVV.

The chain carries TRBV7-2 and TRBJ2-1, with a weak D call TRBD2 (6 bases). The V and J ends lost 7 bases and 6 bases respectively, with 16 bases between them. CDR3 length: 14 residues. Germline V gives CDR1 SGHTA, CDR2 FQGNSA. The CDR3 loop reads CASTEGYGGNEQFF. CDR3 nucleotides: TGTGCCAGCACCGAAGGGTACGGGGGCAATGAGCAGTTCTTC. Full variable domain (missing parts from reference TRBV7-2 and TRBJ2-1): GAGVSQSPSNKVTEKGKDVELRCDPISGHTALYWYRQSLGQGLEFLIYFQGNSAPDKSGLPSDRFSAERTGGSVSTLTIQRTQQEDSAVYLCASTEGYGGNEQFFGPGTRLTVL.

The J gene is TRBJ2-5, the V gene TRBV27, with 11 bases that match TRBD2. There are 15 residues in the CDR3. Trimming took 5 bases from V and 5 from J; bases not matched to a gene: 7. Looked up from germline, CDR1 is MNHEY and CDR2 is SMNVEV (reference sequence). Here the CDR3 reads CASSPGTSGWETQYF. DNA of the CDR3: TGTGCCAGCAGTCCCGGGACTAGCGGTTGGGAGACCCAGTACTTC.

This clonotype is medium-sized in the sample. The gene calls are TRBV5-6 and TRBJ1-3, with D perhaps TRBD1 (6 bases). Between the trimmed V and J ends, which lost 2 bases and 4 bases, there was a span of 13 bases. The CDR3 is 15 residues long. Germline values: CDR1 SGHDT, CDR2 YYEEEE. The CDR3 is CASSFYSGEGNTIYF. CDR3 bases: TGTGCCAGCAGCTTTTATTCAGGGGAAGGAAACACCATATATTTT. Looking up the rest from reference TRBV5-6 and TRBJ1-3 gives the full variable domain: DAGVTQSPTHLIKTRGQQVTLRCSPKSGHDTVSWYQQALGQGPQFIFQYYEEEERQRGNFPDRFSGHQFPNYSSELNVNALLLGDSALYLCASSFYSGEGNTIYFGEGSWLTVV.

This clonotype was detected only a few times. The chain joins TRBV4-3 to TRBJ2-7, with 10 bases that match TRBD1. The CDR3 is 17 amino acids. The junction had 10 bases not matched to a gene; V was cut back by 4 bases and J by 1 base. Germline CDR1 LGHNA, CDR2 YSLEER. CDR3 DNA sequence: TGCGCCAGCAGCCCAGAGGACAGGGGGTCGCCTTCCTACGAGCAGTACTTC. It codes for CASSPEDRGSPSYEQYF.

J is TRBJ2-1 and V is TRBV28, with 10 nucleotides matching TRBD1. V trimming: 3 bases; J trimming: 7 bases; junction bases outside the gene matches: 6. There are 15 residues in the CDR3. Germline V gene data show CDR1 as MDHEN and CDR2 as SYDVKM. In DNA, the CDR3 is TGTGCCAGCAGTTTCTCCGGGACAGGGGTAAATGAGCAGTTCTTC. This sequence encodes CASSFSGTGVNEQFF. The full variable domain, its missing parts supplied by reference TRBV28 and TRBJ2-1, is DVKVTQSSRYLVKRTGEKVFLECVQDMDHENMFWYRQDPGLGLRLIYFSYDVKMKEKGDIPEGYSVSREKKERFSLILESASTNQTSMYLCASSFSGTGVNEQFFGPGTRLTVL.

This clonotype is medium-sized. V is TRBV5-5 and J is TRBJ1-6; the D gene is possibly TRBD1 (5 bases). Trimming took 3 bases from V and 9 from J, leaving 19 bases between them. The CDR3 spans 16 residues. CDR1 is SGHKS and CDR2 is YYEKEE in the germline V gene (reference sequence). CDR3 residues: CASSSDGTLMASPLHF. The DNA for the CDR3 is TGTGCCAGCAGCTCAGACGGGACTCTAATGGCTTCACCCCTCCACTTT.

By share of the sample, this clonotype is medium-sized. V and J are TRBV20-1 and TRBJ1-6, with unresolved D. With 6 bases removed from V and 0 bases from J, the gap between germline ends came to 6 bases. The germline V gene has CDR1 DFQATT and CDR2 SNEGSKA (reference sequence). This CDR3 region has 13 residues. CDR3 region: CSARDSYNSPLHF. CDR3 sequence (DNA): TGCAGTGCGCGGGACTCCTATAATTCACCCCTCCACTTT.

By share, this clonotype counts as medium-sized. The chain has TRBV19 and TRBJ1-5; the D is unclear. The V gene lost 5 bases and the J gene lost 2 bases, with 13 bases spanning the gap. This CDR3 is 15 amino acids long. Germline V CDR1 and CDR2: LNHDA, SQIVND (reference sequence). The CDR3 nucleotides are TGTGCCAGTAGTGGCATCCTTGGGCGCAATCAGCCCCAGCATTTT. This encodes CASSGILGRNQPQHF. Drawing the rest from reference TRBV19 and TRBJ1-5, the complete variable domain is DGGITQSPKYLFRKEGQNVTLSCEQNLNHDAMYWYRQDPGQGLRLIYYSQIVNDFQKGDIAEGYSVSREKKESFPLTVTSAQKNPTAFYLCASSGILGRNQPQHFGDGTRLSIL.

This chain links TRBV10-3 with TRBJ1-2; D is ambiguous. CDR3 length equals 14 residues. Germline CDR1 reads ENHRY; CDR2 reads SYGVKD. Trimming took off 2 bases at V and 5 bases at J, with 12 bases between the two ends. CDR3 residues: CAISEVQKSYGYTF. CDR3 DNA sequence: TGTGCCATCAGTGAGGTCCAGAAGTCATATGGCTACACCTTC.

J is TRBJ1-2 and V is TRBV7-3; 9 bases are shared with TRBD1. V shed 5 bases, J shed 4 bases, and the junction held 2 bases outside the gene matches. From germline, CDR1 is SGHTA and CDR2 FQGTGA. This CDR3 region has 13 residues. This chain's CDR3 is CASSPTGGYGYTF. For the CDR3, the DNA is TGTGCCAGCAGCCCGACAGGGGGCTATGGCTACACCTTC.

This rearrangement joins TRBV19 to TRBJ2-7; TRBD2 is a possible D gene (6 bases). This CDR3 contains 15 residues. V was pared by 4 bases and J by 5 bases, with 18 bases between. Germline CDR1 and CDR2: LNHDA and SQIVND (reference sequence). The CDR3 spells CASSTLRDCCHEQYF. CDR3 nucleotides: TGTGCCAGTAGTACCCTCCGGGACTGCTGCCACGAGCAGTACTTC.